Below are 19 T cell receptor beta chains sequenced from a single sample in a study of beta chain features in type 1 diabetes. Every isolated RNA sample was fully reverse transcribed, so sequencing captured expressed TCRB transcripts. This table comes from immunoSEQ multiplex PCR, and its TCRdb copy is limited to in-frame clones, with some not included. The repertoire holds some 100,000 clones, with roughly 43% as singletons. Sequenced: stem cell memory CD4+ T cells from blood. These receptors were collected from a woman younger than 30 in good health.

This clone was observed a single time. The J gene is TRBJ1-1, the V gene TRBV27, with 7 bases matching TRBD1. The germline CDR1 and CDR2 sequences are MNHEY and SMNVEV (reference sequence). V shed 4 bases, J shed 1 base, and the junction held 9 bases outside the gene matches. The CDR3 sequence is 16 residues long. The CDR3 loop is CASSSARTGRNTEAFF. The CDR3 coding sequence is TGTGCCAGCAGTTCGGCCCGGACAGGCCGGAACACTGAAGCTTTCTTT.

This chain uses TRBV5-4 with TRBJ2-1, with 8 bases aligning to TRBD2. This CDR3 contains 15 residues. Germline V gene data show CDR1 as SGHNT and CDR2 as YYREEE (reference sequence). The V and J ends lost 0 bases and 4 bases, in that order; junction bases with no gene match: 3. This CDR3 is CASSLGGRIYNEQFF. In DNA form, the CDR3 reads TGTGCCAGCAGCTTGGGCGGGAGGATTTACAATGAGCAGTTCTTC.

This clone has a handful of counts. This chain connects TRBV29-1 to TRBJ2-7, with TRBD1 matching 7 bases. CDR1 and CDR2 from the germline V gene are SQVTM and ANQGSEA. This CDR3 spans 11 amino acids. Trimming cost V 5 bases and J 2 bases; bases outside gene matches: 0. For the CDR3, the DNA is TGCAGCGTTCAGGGGGCCTACGAGCAGTACTTC. This gives the protein CSVQGAYEQYF.

This rearrangement joins TRBV2 to TRBJ2-5, with D possibly being TRBD2 (6 bases). V lost 0 bases and J 5 bases, leaving 16 bases between the germline ends. The germline V gene encodes CDR1 SNHLY and CDR2 FYNNEI. The CDR3 has 16 amino acids. The CDR3 sequence: CASSEADYHNTETQYF. The CDR3 DNA reads as TGTGCCAGCAGTGAAGCGGACTATCATAATACTGAGACCCAGTACTTC.

The chain recombines TRBV27 with TRBJ1-5; TRBD1 aligns across 9 bases. Germline V gene sequence: CDR1 MNHEY, CDR2 SMNVEV (reference sequence). Trimming at V came to 2 bases and at J to 2 bases, leaving 13 bases not matched to a gene. The CDR3 is 19 residues long. The CDR3 reads CASSLGLGQGILGNQPQHF. In nucleotides, the CDR3 is TGTGCCAGCAGTTTAGGGCTGGGACAGGGCATTCTTGGCAATCAGCCCCAGCATTTT.

The V and J genes are TRBV4-1 and TRBJ2-7, with 14 bases aligning to TRBD2. V was pared by 2 bases and J by 9 bases, with 9 bases of the junction left unmatched. Germline V gene data show CDR1 as MGHRA and CDR2 as YSYEKL. The CDR3 contains 16 residues. The CDR3 protein is CASSQTAGLAGVAQYF. Here the CDR3 DNA reads TGCGCCAGCAGCCAAACGGCGGGACTAGCGGGAGTCGCGCAGTACTTC.

The CDR3 sequence is CASSRNRDIYGYTF. Here the CDR3 DNA reads TGTGCCAGCAGTCGAAACCGAGATATCTATGGCTACACCTTC. V is TRBV27 and J is TRBJ1-2; D unclear. This CDR3 is 14 amino acids long. Trimming removed 5 bases from V and 4 bases from J, with 14 bases in between. CDR1 and CDR2 (germline): MNHEY, SMNVEV (reference sequence).

CDR3 residues: CASLGLNTGELFF. In nucleotides, the CDR3 is TGCGCCAGCCTAGGCCTGAACACCGGGGAGCTGTTTTTT. The chain is built from TRBV5-1 and TRBJ2-2; D is ambiguous. Per the germline V gene, CDR1 is SGHRS and CDR2 is YFSETQ. The CDR3 is 13 amino acids. Trimming shortened V by 7 bases and J by 1 base, and 8 bases separated the two germline ends.

The chain is built from TRBV30 and TRBJ2-1; 9 bases are a match to TRBD2. The CDR3 is 15 residues long. Germline-derived CDR1 and CDR2 are GTSNPN and SVGIG (reference sequence). V lost 3 bases, J lost 6 bases, and 9 bases stayed unmatched. The CDR3 here is CAWRGVAGVRNEQFF. Written as DNA, the CDR3 is TGTGCCTGGAGGGGGGTAGCGGGAGTTCGCAATGAGCAGTTCTTC. Complete variable domain (other parts from reference TRBV30 and TRBJ2-1): SQTIHQWPATLVQPVGSPLSLECTVEGTSNPNLYWYRQAAGRGLQLLFYSVGIGQISSEVPQNLSASRPQDRQFILSSKKLLLSDSGFYLCAWRGVAGVRNEQFFGPGTRLTVL.

The chain employs TRBV5-4 and TRBJ2-6, with D perhaps matching TRBD2 (6 bases). The germline V gene encodes CDR1 SGHNT and CDR2 YYREEE (reference sequence). Trimming shortened V by 4 bases and J by 3 bases, and 14 bases separated the two germline ends. CDR3 size: 16 residues. The CDR3 sequence: CASSPRRGYGANVLTF. The CDR3 DNA follows: TGTGCCAGCAGCCCCCGACGGGGGTATGGGGCCAACGTCCTGACTTTC.

This chain joins TRBV18 and TRBJ2-1; 7 bases fit TRBD1. The CDR3 is 19 amino acids. V dropped 4 bases and J dropped 0; count of bases not matched to a gene: 15. Per germline, CDR1 KGHSH and CDR2 LQKENI. The CDR3: CASSLGTASSFSSYNEQFF. The CDR3 DNA sequence: TGTGCCAGCTCACTTGGGACAGCATCTTCCTTTAGCTCCTACAATGAGCAGTTCTTC.

The chain joins TRBV2 to TRBJ2-5; D ambiguous. The germline V gene has CDR1 SNHLY and CDR2 FYNNEI. CDR3 length equals 12 residues. Trimming shortened V by 7 bases and J by 5 bases, and 11 bases separated the two germline ends. CDR3 bases: TGTGCCAGCAAAGCGTCCGGGGAGACCCAGTACTTC. Encoded protein: CASKASGETQYF.

V usage is TRBV2 and J usage is TRBJ1-5; tentatively, D is TRBD1 (5 bases). This CDR3 is 15 amino acids long. CDR1 is SNHLY, CDR2 FYNNEI, per germline. Trimming took off 6 bases at V and 0 bases at J, with 12 bases between the two ends. The CDR3 region has the DNA TGTGCCAGCAGGTGGACATTAAATAGCAATCAGCCCCAGCATTTT. This translates into CASRWTLNSNQPQHF. The whole variable domain, filled in from reference TRBV2 and TRBJ1-5, reads EPEVTQTPSHQVTQMGQEVILRCVPISNHLYFYWYRQILGQKVEFLVSFYNNEISEKSEIFDDQFSVERPDGSNFTLKIRSTKLEDSAMYFCASRWTLNSNQPQHFGDGTRLSIL.

The V gene is TRBV6-5, the J gene TRBJ2-7, with TRBD1 matching 7 bases. V lost 5 bases and J lost 0; bases outside the gene matches: 4. The CDR3 consists of 14 residues. The V gene's germline CDR1 is MNHEY and CDR2 SVGAGI. The CDR3 spells CASSRTGDSYEQYF. The CDR3 DNA is TGTGCCAGCAGTCGGACAGGTGACTCCTACGAGCAGTACTTC.

This clone was picked up one time. The J gene is TRBJ1-1, the V gene TRBV27; no firm D call. CDR1 is MNHEY, CDR2 SMNVEV, per germline (reference sequence). V lost 6 bases and J 8 bases, leaving 16 bases between the germline ends. The CDR3 consists of 13 residues. The chain's CDR3 is CASSRGGPLEAFF. In nucleotides, the CDR3 is TGTGCCAGCAGCCGAGGTGGCCCCCTCGAAGCTTTCTTT.

This clone has a handful of counts. This chain links TRBV28 with TRBJ2-1, with 8 bases identical to TRBD2. CDR1 is MDHEN and CDR2 is SYDVKM in the germline V gene. This CDR3 is built from 16 residues. V gave up 6 bases and J gave up 3 bases; unmatched junction bases: 10. The CDR3, as DNA: TGTGCCAGCAGCCTTACGGGAGGGCCTCTCTACAATGAGCAGTTCTTC. This sequence encodes CASSLTGGPLYNEQFF.

The J gene is TRBJ2-5, the V gene TRBV30; 11 positions match TRBD1. The V and J ends lost 5 bases and 5 bases, in that order; junction bases with no gene match: 4. Germline-derived CDR1 and CDR2 are GTSNPN and SVGIG (reference sequence). This CDR3 spans 13 amino acids. In DNA, the CDR3 is TGTGCCTGGGGACAGGGGGCGGGTGAGACCCAGTACTTC. Its translation is CAWGQGAGETQYF.

This rearrangement joins TRBV4-1 to TRBJ2-6, with TRBD1 identical over 11 bases. In germline, CDR1 is MGHRA, CDR2 YSYEKL. The CDR3 loop spans 18 amino acids. V shed 5 bases and J 4 bases; nucleotides not matched to a gene: 10. The CDR3 spells CASSIPGQGVAGANVLTF. In DNA, the CDR3 is TGCGCCAGCAGCATTCCGGGACAGGGGGTAGCCGGGGCCAACGTCCTGACTTTC.

The V call is TRBV23-1, the J call TRBJ2-4; D unresolved. TRBV23-1 is identified as an open reading frame with a role that is uncertain. The CDR3 length is 14 residues. The V end was cut by 2 bases, the J end by 0 bases, with 5 bases between. This CDR3 is CASSQNLAKNIQYF. DNA of the CDR3: TGCGCCAGCAGTCAAAATCTAGCCAAAAACATTCAGTACTTC.